This TCR beta chain was profiled in a study of blood T cell repertoires in COVID-19. The V end lost 7 bases, the J end lost 3 bases, and 12 bases lay between the germline ends. CDR1 and CDR2 from the germline V gene are SEHNR and FQNEAQ (reference sequence). The CDR3 has 13 residues. The protocol was immunoSEQ multiplex PCR, while the TCRdb copy is restricted to in-frame clones and leaves out a portion. The profile covers about 150,000 clones, with about 90% appearing a single time and around 4% taken by the ten largest. Sequenced material: peripheral blood. This sequence originates from a woman aged 65 to 85 with acute or convalescent COVID-19. This rearrangement joins TRBV7-9 to TRBJ1-1; perhaps TRBD1 as D (6 bases). In nucleotides, the CDR3 is TGTGCCAGCACCAACCACAGGGACACTGAAGCTTTCTTT. As protein: CASTNHRDTEAFF.